This TCR beta chain comes out of a study of CD8 T cells in Susac syndrome. cDNA came from roughly 0.53 to 1 ug RNA primed by random hexamers. One entry per CDR3 protein results from TCRdb running MiXCR on the immunoSEQ multiplex PCR reads. This table has 65,000 to 90,000 distinct CDR3 sequences, around 96% appearing once. V lost 1 base, J lost 5 bases, and 9 bases stayed unmatched. The CDR3 is made up of 16 amino acids. Germline CDR1 is SGHVS and CDR2 is FQNEAQ. The sequenced sample was CD8+ T cells from PBMCs. The receptor was derived from a human donor with multiple sclerosis. V is TRBV7-8 and J is TRBJ2-5; TRBD2 matches at 8 bases. CDR3 nucleotides: TGTGCCAGCAGCTTAGTATCTCGGGAGGGCCAGGAGACCCAGTACTTC. This gives the protein CASSLVSREGQETQYF.